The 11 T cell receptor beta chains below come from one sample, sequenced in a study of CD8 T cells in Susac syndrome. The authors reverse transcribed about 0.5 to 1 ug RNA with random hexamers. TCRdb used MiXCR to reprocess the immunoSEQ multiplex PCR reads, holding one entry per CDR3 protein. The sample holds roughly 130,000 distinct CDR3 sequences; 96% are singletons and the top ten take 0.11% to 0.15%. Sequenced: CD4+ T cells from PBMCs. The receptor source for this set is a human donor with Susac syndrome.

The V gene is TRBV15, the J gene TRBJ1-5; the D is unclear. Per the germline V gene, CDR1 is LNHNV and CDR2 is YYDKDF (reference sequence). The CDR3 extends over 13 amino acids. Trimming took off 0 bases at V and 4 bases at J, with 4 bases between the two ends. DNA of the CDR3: TGTGCCACCAGCAGAGACCTTAATCAGCCCCAGCATTTT. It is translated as CATSRDLNQPQHF. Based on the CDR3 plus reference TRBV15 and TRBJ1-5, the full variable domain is DAMVIQNPRYQVTQFGKPVTLSCSQTLNHNVMYWYQQKSSQAPKLLFHYYDKDFNNEADTPDNFQSRRPNTSFCFLDIRSPGLGDTAMYLCATSRDLNQPQHFGDGTRLSIL.

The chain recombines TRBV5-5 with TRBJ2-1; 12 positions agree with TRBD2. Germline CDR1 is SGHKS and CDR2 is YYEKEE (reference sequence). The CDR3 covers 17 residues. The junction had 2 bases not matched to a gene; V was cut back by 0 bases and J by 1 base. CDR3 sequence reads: CASSLGLAGGSYNEQFF. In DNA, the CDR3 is TGTGCCAGCAGCTTGGGCCTAGCGGGAGGGTCCTACAATGAGCAGTTCTTC.

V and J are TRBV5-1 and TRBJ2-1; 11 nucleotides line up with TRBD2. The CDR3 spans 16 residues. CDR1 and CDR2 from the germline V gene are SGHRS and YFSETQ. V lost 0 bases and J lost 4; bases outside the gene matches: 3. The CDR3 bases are TGCGCCAGCAGCTTGGGCGGGACTAGCGGATACAATGAGCAGTTCTTC. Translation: CASSLGGTSGYNEQFF.

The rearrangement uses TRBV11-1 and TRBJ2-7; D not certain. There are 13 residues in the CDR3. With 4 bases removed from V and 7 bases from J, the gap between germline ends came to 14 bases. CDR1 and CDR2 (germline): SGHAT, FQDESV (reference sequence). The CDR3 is CASSSPSLVEQYF. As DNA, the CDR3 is TGTGCCAGCAGCTCGCCGAGTCTTGTAGAGCAGTACTTC.

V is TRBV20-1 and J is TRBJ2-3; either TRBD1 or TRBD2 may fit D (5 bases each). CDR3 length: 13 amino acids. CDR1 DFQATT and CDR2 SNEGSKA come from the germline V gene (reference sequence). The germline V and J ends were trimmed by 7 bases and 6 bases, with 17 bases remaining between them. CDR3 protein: CSGGLAGTDTQYF. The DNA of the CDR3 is TGCAGTGGAGGTCTGGCAGGGACGGATACGCAGTATTTT.

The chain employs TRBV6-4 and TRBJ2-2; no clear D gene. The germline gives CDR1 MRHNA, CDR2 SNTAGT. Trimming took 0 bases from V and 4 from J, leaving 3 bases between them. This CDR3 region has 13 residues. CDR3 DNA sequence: TGTGCCAGCAGTGACTCTAGCACCGGGGAGCTGTTTTTT. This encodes CASSDSSTGELFF.

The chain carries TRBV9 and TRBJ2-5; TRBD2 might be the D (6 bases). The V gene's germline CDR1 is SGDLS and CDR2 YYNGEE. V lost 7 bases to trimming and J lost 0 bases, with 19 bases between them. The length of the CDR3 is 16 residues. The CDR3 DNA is TGTGCCAGCTCCCCGGTAGCCAGGGACTACCAAGAGACCCAGTACTTC. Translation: CASSPVARDYQETQYF. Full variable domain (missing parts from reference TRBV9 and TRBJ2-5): DSGVTQTPKHLITATGQRVTLRCSPRSGDLSVYWYQQSLDQGLQFLIQYYNGEERAKGNILERFSAQQFPDLHSELNLSSLELGDSALYFCASSPVARDYQETQYFGPGTRLLVL.

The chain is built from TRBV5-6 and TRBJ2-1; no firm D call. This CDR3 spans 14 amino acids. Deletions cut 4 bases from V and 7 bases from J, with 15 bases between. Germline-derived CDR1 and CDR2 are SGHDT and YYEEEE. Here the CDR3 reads CASSGRLGRNEQFF. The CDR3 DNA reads TGTGCCAGCAGCGGCAGGCTCGGACGAAATGAGCAGTTCTTC.

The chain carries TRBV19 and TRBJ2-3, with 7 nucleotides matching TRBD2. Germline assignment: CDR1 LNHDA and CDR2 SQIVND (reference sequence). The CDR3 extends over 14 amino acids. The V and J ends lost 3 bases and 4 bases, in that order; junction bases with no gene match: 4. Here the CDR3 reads CASSMWEGPDTQYF. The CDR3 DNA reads TGTGCCAGTAGTATGTGGGAGGGACCAGATACGCAGTATTTT.

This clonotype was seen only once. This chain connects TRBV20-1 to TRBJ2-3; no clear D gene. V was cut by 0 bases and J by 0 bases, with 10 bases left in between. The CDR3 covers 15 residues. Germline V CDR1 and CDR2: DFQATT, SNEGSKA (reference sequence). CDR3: CSARDLSVSTDTQYF. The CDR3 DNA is TGCAGTGCTAGAGACCTTTCCGTAAGCACAGATACGCAGTATTTT.

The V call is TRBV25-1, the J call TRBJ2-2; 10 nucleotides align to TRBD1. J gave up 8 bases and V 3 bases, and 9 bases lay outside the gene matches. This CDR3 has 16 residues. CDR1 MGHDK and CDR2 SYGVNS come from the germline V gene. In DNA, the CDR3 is TGTGCCAGCAGTGATGAGGACAGGGGGTTAGGAGGGGAGCTGTTTTTT. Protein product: CASSDEDRGLGGELFF.